The following is a T cell receptor beta chain sequence with its context. The clone's antigen remains unknown. A single base separates this from a much larger clone, so it may be a read error. Sequences SGHTA (CDR1) and FQGNSA (CDR2) are obtained from the germline V gene. The CDR3 spans 15 residues, from the cysteine through the phenylalanine. CDR3 DNA only is kept here, 45 bases in frame from base 1. This specimen belongs to a study of blood T cells in healthy people across ages (dated by TCRdb to 2013 to 2016). For the wider study: In model experiments, template switching captured about one uniquely barcoded TCR beta cDNA molecule for every two T cells. To avoid experimental bias, donors of different ages were spread randomly across the sequencing lanes. Donors were grouped into four age groups: young (average 16 years), middle-aged (over 35), aged (62) and long-lived (around 80). For two donors (one aged 18 to 29 and one aged 80 or older), the study analyzed two additional independent replicas of 1 million unique cDNA reads from the same blood draw. The study measured age-related changes in TCR beta repertoire diversity using deep sequencing normalized with unique cDNA molecular identifiers. The investigation overall reported the following: Donor CMV infection status was unknown, potentially confounding age-related changes in expanded clonotypes. Total diversity estimates from one million sequenced T cells were considered lower bounds and underestimates. Compared with the aged group, the long-lived group had more naive CD4+ T cells, fewer expanded clones and increased TCR diversity, suggesting age selection. A strong correlation was found between observed TCR beta diversity and the percentage of naive T cells measured by flow cytometry. Since profiling was done on bulk unsorted PBMCs, naive and antigen-experienced compartments could not be conclusively compared. As age increased, observed TCR beta diversity per million T cells dropped in a roughly linear way, and a significant reduction was already evident by age about 40.

Systemically healthy Caucasian individuals from Russia, 35 to 40 in total and aged roughly 6 to 95 years, were included as donors. Each donor gave 8 to 10 milliliters of peripheral blood, drawn into EDTA-treated Vacutainer tubes. Ficoll-Paque density-gradient centrifugation was used to isolate PBMCs, with at least 6.5 million per sample. Trizol reagent was used to extract total RNA from PBMCs, with at least 6 micrograms per sample. The percentages of naive CD45RAhigh/CD27high T cells were determined by flow cytometry on a PBMC aliquot from every donor. Library preparation was by 5' RACE. TCRdb lists the instrument as Illumina HiSeq 2500. A second roughly 7 to 11 cycle PCR used a sample-barcoded 5' primer and a J-beta primer mix. A template-switch 5' adaptor carrying 12 random nucleotides introduced a unique molecular identifier onto each TCR beta cDNA molecule. Each sample yielded at least 2.5 million CDR3-containing paired-end reads. First-strand cDNA was synthesized from all RNA with the Mint cDNA synthesis kit, primed by a TRBC-specific oligonucleotide. Following uracil-DNA glycosylase treatment, a first 18-cycle PCR with universal primers M1SS and BC2_uni_R was performed on all cDNA. From the authors' description of their analysis: Normalization of each sample was performed by random selection of 1 million high-quality reads, each carrying a distinct molecular identifier. Instead of being binned into consensus sequences, reads that shared molecular identifiers were thrown out. MiTCR, set to a Q25 quality threshold and the strictest error-elimination algorithm, was used for CDR3 identification, clonotype clustering and error correction. A nonparametric unseen species model using Euler transformation provided a lower-bound estimate of total TCR beta diversity. TCRdb trimmed public reads at Q25 via fastp, called clones via MiXCR and kept in-frame beta chains. Rows with one shared CDR3 protein collapse into an entry with the most common genes and DNA. These V and J calls are TCRdb output, not the study's own analysis. This sample has 950,000 to 1,200,000 distinct CDR3 sequences in its table, and more than 30% of those were observed once. Jointly, the top ten make up 10% to 15% of the sample.

The receptor's source is a man in his late teens or twenties in good health. The chain is encoded by TRBV7-2 joined to TRBJ2-1, and 10 bases in between align with TRBD2. The end of the DNA aligns better with TRBJ2-7, so the J call may be wrong. The sample consisted of blood. The sequence in DNA is TGTGCCAGCAGTCGGACTAGCGGAGACTACAATGAGCAGTACTTC. Its translation reads: CASSRTSGDYNEQYF.